These 2 T cell receptor beta chains share one sample of origin, sequenced in a study of neurological immune-mediated disorders (dated by TCRdb to between 2018 and 2021). Libraries were built with 5' RACE. The sequencer listed for this sample is Illumina HiSeq 2500. The public reads were reprocessed in TCRdb via fastp at Q25 and MiXCR, keeping in-frame beta chains. Each record represents a unique CDR3 protein, reported with the most common genes and DNA among its rows. The sample table shows about 21,000 distinct CDR3 sequences, and approximately 6.6% are seen once. 40% to 45% of the sample is held by the ten biggest clonotypes. Sequenced input: CD8+ T cells from blood. These receptor sequences come from a man between 18 and 35 years old in good health.

There are many counts of this clonotype. The rearrangement links TRBV6-5 to TRBJ1-1; 7 bases agree with TRBD1. The CDR3 length is 14 residues. Germline CDR1 is MNHEY and CDR2 is SVGAGI. Trimming cost V 8 bases and J 4 bases; bases outside gene matches: 10. The CDR3 nucleotides read TGTGCCAGCCACCCAGGGGGGCCTTCCACTGAAGCTTTCTTT. The encoded protein is CASHPGGPSTEAFF.

Details on this clonotype: The junction and the germline gene differ at one end; a read error may be behind it. The rearrangement links TRBV14 to TRBJ1-1; D is unclear. This CDR3 spans 13 amino acids. Germline values: CDR1 SGHDN, CDR2 FVKESK. The CDR3 DNA follows: TGTGCCAGCAGCAAGTGGGGAAGGACTGAAGCTTTCTTC. This encodes CASSKWGRTEAFF.